This entry lists 26 T cell receptor beta chains sequenced from one sample in a study of PD-L1 blockade in urothelial cancer. TCRdb's copy holds only in-frame clones and misses some; the assay was immunoSEQ multiplex PCR. In the table there are roughly 42,000 clones, over 65% of which are singletons. The specimen was PBMCs, collected around atezolizumab (anti-PD-L1) treatment. These receptors came from a man aged 65 to 85 with urothelial cancer.

V usage is TRBV7-6 and J usage is TRBJ2-2; D gene unclear. This CDR3 is 14 amino acids long. Looked up from germline, CDR1 is SGHVS and CDR2 is FNYEAQ. The germline V and J ends were trimmed by 1 base and 1 base, with 4 bases remaining between them. CDR3: CASSLDGNTGELFF. The CDR3 bases are TGTGCCAGCAGCTTAGACGGGAACACCGGGGAGCTGTTTTTT.

This clone was found a few times. The V call is TRBV4-2, the J call TRBJ2-7; 9 bases fit TRBD1. Per germline, CDR1 LGHNA and CDR2 YNFKEQ. With 4 bases clipped from V and 1 base from J, the junction kept 11 bases outside the gene matches. CDR3 length: 17 amino acids. The CDR3 reads CASSRGSGQGFSYEQYF. The DNA for the CDR3 is TGTGCCAGCAGCCGGGGGTCGGGACAGGGCTTTTCCTACGAGCAGTACTTC.

The CDR3 is CASSESVAGAYEQYF. The CDR3 DNA follows: TGCGCCAGCAGTGAGTCGGTAGCGGGAGCCTACGAGCAGTACTTC. The chain joins TRBV10-1 to TRBJ2-7; 9 nucleotides align to TRBD2. The CDR3 runs to 15 residues. With 0 bases clipped from V and 2 bases from J, the junction kept 2 bases outside the gene matches. Germline CDR1 WNHNN, CDR2 SYGVQD (reference sequence).

The rearrangement uses TRBV6-1 and TRBJ2-1; 7 bases are a match to TRBD2. The CDR3 loop spans 17 amino acids. Germline CDR1 and CDR2: MNHNS and SASEGT. V gave up 1 base and J gave up 0 bases; unmatched junction bases: 6. The CDR3 region has the DNA TGTGCCAGCAGTGAAGGGTTGGGAGGGAGCTCCTACAATGAGCAGTTCTTC. It is translated as CASSEGLGGSSYNEQFF.

The chain employs TRBV9 and TRBJ2-1; 13 positions agree with TRBD2. CDR3 length equals 16 residues. CDR1 SGDLS and CDR2 YYNGEE come from the germline V gene. The junction had 8 bases not matched to a gene; V was cut back by 4 bases and J by 7 bases. The CDR3 loop is CASSPRLAGGSNEQFF. The CDR3 DNA reads TGTGCCAGCAGCCCCCGACTAGCGGGAGGTAGTAATGAGCAGTTCTTC.

The V call is TRBV13, the J call TRBJ1-2; the D gene is possibly TRBD1 (6 bases). The CDR3 spans 13 residues. The V gene lost 2 bases and the J gene lost 4 bases, with 8 bases spanning the gap. Per the germline V gene, CDR1 is PRHDT and CDR2 is FYEKMQ (reference sequence). The CDR3 nucleotides read TGTGCCAGCAGCTTACAGGGGAGCTATGGCTACACCTTC. Amino acids: CASSLQGSYGYTF.

The rearrangement joins TRBV27 to TRBJ2-4; 8 nucleotides match TRBD2. Germline CDR1 reads MNHEY; CDR2 reads SMNVEV (reference sequence). V was clipped by 4 bases and J by 8 bases; unmatched bases: 7. The CDR3 covers 14 residues. The CDR3 loop reads CASSSSGRRDIQYF. CDR3 DNA: TGTGCCAGCAGTTCCAGCGGGAGACGAGACATTCAGTACTTC.

The chain couples TRBV4-2 to TRBJ2-7; tentative D call: TRBD1 (6 bases). Germline V lookup: CDR1 LGHNA, CDR2 YNFKEQ. V gave up 1 base and J gave up 7 bases, with 8 bases separating them. This CDR3 has 12 residues. The CDR3 DNA reads TGTGCCAGCAGCCAAGGACAGGATGAGCAGTACTTC. This sequence encodes CASSQGQDEQYF.

The chain couples TRBV28 to TRBJ2-3; a possible D gene is TRBD2 (5 bases). This CDR3 has 14 amino acids. CDR1 MDHEN and CDR2 SYDVKM come from the germline V gene. The V end was cut by 9 bases, the J end by 0 bases, with 13 bases between. Here the CDR3 DNA reads TGTGCCAGTCTTCTCAGCGGAAGCACAGATACGCAGTATTTT. Translating gives CASLLSGSTDTQYF.

The V call is TRBV9, the J call TRBJ1-2; 9 bases are shared with TRBD1. This CDR3 contains 17 residues. The V and J ends lost 0 bases and 0 bases, in that order; junction bases with no gene match: 6. CDR1 and CDR2 (germline): SGDLS, YYNGEE. The CDR3 nucleotides are TGTGCCAGCAGCGTAGAAACAGGGGGCCTAGCTAACTATGGCTACACCTTC. As protein: CASSVETGGLANYGYTF.

This chain uses TRBV28 with TRBJ2-3, with a weak D call TRBD2 (5 bases). The CDR3 sequence is 15 residues long. The ends were cut back, 5 bases at V and 1 base at J, with 13 bases in the middle. The germline V gene encodes CDR1 MDHEN and CDR2 SYDVKM. CDR3 bases: TGTGCCAGCAGTCTCATCTTCGGGGGCACAGATACGCAGTATTTT. Protein product: CASSLIFGGTDTQYF. Full variable domain (outside the CDR3, taken from reference TRBV28 and TRBJ2-3): DVKVTQSSRYLVKRTGEKVFLECVQDMDHENMFWYRQDPGLGLRLIYFSYDVKMKEKGDIPEGYSVSREKKERFSLILESASTNQTSMYLCASSLIFGGTDTQYFGPGTRLTVL.

The chain joins TRBV5-6 to TRBJ1-1; TRBD1 matches at 7 bases. Germline V gene sequence: CDR1 SGHDT, CDR2 YYEEEE. The CDR3 has 14 amino acids. V shed 4 bases and J 7 bases; nucleotides not matched to a gene: 10. Here the CDR3 reads CASSPWTGIDEAFF. DNA for the CDR3: TGTGCCAGCAGCCCCTGGACAGGAATCGATGAAGCTTTCTTT.

The chain combines TRBV4-1 with TRBJ1-1; D possibly corresponds to TRBD1 (6 bases). CDR3 length equals 17 residues. Germline V gene lookup returns CDR1 MGHRA and CDR2 YSYEKL. Trimming stripped 0 bases from V and 11 bases from J, with 25 bases between. The CDR3 sequence is CASSQDDGSGRGSRAFF. In DNA form, the CDR3 reads TGCGCCAGCAGCCAAGACGACGGTTCGGGCAGGGGTTCTAGGGCTTTCTTT.

This clone occurred once. The rearrangement uses TRBV10-3 and TRBJ1-5; no definite D call. Per germline, CDR1 ENHRY and CDR2 SYGVKD. The V end was cut by 2 bases, the J end by 6 bases, with 11 bases between. The CDR3 sequence is 14 residues long. This chain's CDR3 is CAISEAGRGQPQHF. DNA of the CDR3: TGTGCCATCAGTGAGGCAGGACGGGGTCAGCCCCAGCATTTT.

The V call is TRBV11-3, the J call TRBJ2-1; 11 bases agree with TRBD2. CDR3 length: 17 amino acids. V lost 5 bases, J lost 6 bases, and 12 bases stayed unmatched. CDR1 is SGHNT and CDR2 is YENEEA in the germline V gene. CDR3 in amino acids: CASSAPFGTSGGNEQFF. In DNA form, the CDR3 reads TGTGCCAGCAGCGCACCTTTCGGGACTAGCGGAGGCAATGAGCAGTTCTTC.

The chain employs TRBV28 and TRBJ2-7; D unclear. The V end lost 3 bases, the J end lost 2 bases, and 5 bases lay between the germline ends. The germline V gene encodes CDR1 MDHEN and CDR2 SYDVKM. The length of the CDR3 is 12 residues. CDR3 nucleotide sequence: TGTGCCAGCAGTTTTTCTGCCTACGAGCAGTACTTC. Encoded protein: CASSFSAYEQYF.

The V gene is TRBV6-5, the J gene TRBJ2-5; the D gene is possibly TRBD1 (6 bases). This CDR3 spans 13 amino acids. Germline V lookup: CDR1 MNHEY, CDR2 SVGAGI. V was cut by 3 bases and J by 9 bases, with 14 bases left in between. The CDR3 coding sequence is TGTGCCAGCAGTTATGCAGGGGATTCGGCCCAGTACTTC. Translation: CASSYAGDSAQYF.

This clone appeared a single time. The chain is built from TRBV7-2 and TRBJ2-5; D remains ambiguous. Trimming left V 4 bases short and J 4 bases short, with 7 bases between. This CDR3 spans 12 amino acids. Germline assignment: CDR1 SGHTA and CDR2 FQGNSA. The CDR3 spells CASSSRLETQYF. In DNA form, the CDR3 reads TGTGCCAGCAGCTCGCGTCTAGAGACCCAGTACTTC.

This clone has just a few counts. The chain combines TRBV11-2 with TRBJ2-6, with D possibly TRBD1 on 6 matching bases. This CDR3 contains 15 residues. The germline CDR1 and CDR2 sequences are SGHAT and FQNNGV. Trimming removed 7 bases at V and 2 bases at J, with 12 bases between. CDR3 amino acids: CASTKTGPGANVLTF. The DNA of the CDR3 is TGTGCCAGCACCAAAACAGGGCCTGGGGCCAACGTCCTGACTTTC.

This chain connects TRBV7-2 to TRBJ2-3, with 10 bases aligning to TRBD2. Germline CDR1 is SGHTA and CDR2 is FQGNSA. The J segment lost 6 bases and the V segment lost 4 bases, leaving 7 bases of the junction unmatched. The length of the CDR3 is 15 residues. CDR3 amino acids: CASSSQREGLDTQYF. The CDR3 DNA reads TGTGCCAGCAGCTCCCAGCGGGAGGGCCTGGATACGCAGTATTTT.

Remarks on this clone: The junction shows a germline mismatch at one end, possibly a read error. V usage is TRBV18 and J usage is TRBJ1-1, with TRBD1 matching 7 bases. The germline V gene has CDR1 KGHSH and CDR2 LQKENI. The CDR3 is 15 amino acids. The CDR3 DNA reads TGTGCCAGCTCCCCACAGGGGATGTGGAGCACTGAAGCTTTCTTT. This sequence encodes CASSPQGMWSTEAFF.

The V gene is TRBV1, the J gene TRBJ2-1; the table names TRBD2, a call not compared with the DNA. TRBV1 is described as a pseudogene. There are 17 residues in the CDR3. CDR3 loop: CTSSQNRGLGHYNEQFF. In DNA form, the CDR3 reads TGCACCAGCAGCCAAAATAGGGGACTTGGCCATTACAATGAGCAGTTCTTC.

This clone came up once. This chain's CDR3 is CASSGDSYEQYF. The CDR3 DNA reads TGTGCCAGCAGTGGCGATTCCTACGAGCAGTACTTC. The chain combines TRBV2 with TRBJ2-7; D not certain. V lost 4 bases to trimming and J lost 1 base, with 5 bases between them. The CDR3 has 12 amino acids. The V gene's germline CDR1 is SNHLY and CDR2 FYNNEI.

The rearrangement uses TRBV6-6 and TRBJ1-1, with D possibly TRBD1 on 5 matching bases. V lost 6 bases and J 8 bases, leaving 13 bases between the germline ends. The CDR3 is 12 amino acids. The germline CDR1 and CDR2 sequences are MNHNY and SVGAGI (reference sequence). CDR3 sequence reads: CASRSYRTEAFF. The CDR3 bases are TGTGCCAGCAGGTCTTACAGGACGGAAGCTTTCTTT.

This clone was detected only once. The chain carries TRBV27 and TRBJ2-5; possibly TRBD2 for D (6 bases). Germline assignment: CDR1 MNHEY and CDR2 SMNVEV (reference sequence). The CDR3 extends over 13 amino acids. Trimming removed 5 bases at V and 5 bases at J, with 12 bases between. The CDR3 spells CASSSYAGETQYF. The CDR3 region has the DNA TGTGCCAGCAGTAGTTATGCGGGGGAGACCCAGTACTTC.

The genes are TRBV7-2 and TRBJ2-6; D is perhaps TRBD1 (6 bases). The CDR3 length is 16 residues. Germline V CDR1 and CDR2: SGHTA, FQGNSA. V was shortened by 4 bases and J by 0 bases, with 10 bases between the two germline ends. The chain's CDR3 is CASSSNRDSGANVLTF. Written as DNA, the CDR3 is TGTGCCAGCAGCTCTAACAGGGACTCTGGGGCCAACGTCCTGACTTTC.